This T cell receptor (beta chain) was sequenced during a study of blood T cell repertoires in COVID-19. About the study: T cells, B-cell-depleted T cells, or PBMCs provided the cDNA or gDNA that served as material.

All enrollees were roughly 18 to 100 years old and from roughly 22 US areas. Cohort placement rested on clinical history that participants reported themselves. Resolution of symptoms, clearance, or two negative PCRs was present in recovered Cohort 3 donors. This clone was recorded a few times. Using immunoSEQ multiplex PCR, the repertoire was profiled, and TCRdb retains in-frame clones only, with some absent. This table holds approximately 200,000 clones, about 85% found once. This receptor was identified in a man aged 35-49 years who had recovered from COVID-19. Sequencing input: PBMCs or T cells enriched from blood (not recorded which).

Written as DNA, the CDR3 is TGTGCCAGCAGTTACCCCGGGACAGGGAAATACGAGCAGTACTTC. It encodes CASSYPGTGKYEQYF. The rearrangement uses TRBV6-5 and TRBJ2-7; 9 bases are a match to TRBD1. Germline V gene lookup returns CDR1 MNHEY and CDR2 SVGAGI. This CDR3 has 15 amino acids. J gave up 4 bases and V 2 bases, and 6 bases lay outside the gene matches.